This T cell receptor (beta chain) was sequenced for a study of shared clonotypes between healthy human individuals. Study summary: Per donor, three plates held CD4 naive cells, three held CD4 memory, two held CD8 naive and one held CD8 memory.

Repertoires were generated with immunoSEQ multiplex PCR, while TCRdb's copy carries only in-frame clones and drops some. The sample records about 1.4 million clones, around 97% being singletons. Germline V gene data show CDR1 as MNHEY and CDR2 as SMNVEV (reference sequence). Unmatched junction bases numbered 7, after V lost 5 bases and J lost 0 bases. The CDR3 sequence is 17 residues long. This clone has a single count. Other nucleotide sequences from this sample produce the same CDR3. The material sequenced was naive CD4+ T cells sorted from blood. As to subset: CD45RA+ positively selected. V is TRBV27 and J is TRBJ2-1; 10 nucleotides agree with TRBD2. This receptor was obtained from a man aged 25 to 40 in good health. The CDR3 is CASSPRTSGSSYNEQFF. In DNA form, the CDR3 reads TGTGCCAGCAGTCCCAGGACTAGCGGAAGCTCCTACAATGAGCAGTTCTTC.